This T cell receptor beta chain was sequenced during a study of T cell repertoires in cytomegalovirus infection (dated by TCRdb to 2018 to 2020). Regarding the complete study: Donor HLA type was relevant to the analysis, because carriage of CMV infection together with the matching HLA type was indicated by public TCR beta signatures. General study outcomes and caveats: In the ex vivo response, HLA-C-restricted CMV-specific TCR beta clonotypes were dominant, and in two of eight donors the single most frequent clonotype came from this HLA-C-restricted group. Carriers of CMV infection plus the relevant HLA type were discriminated by the cumulative frequency of public TCR beta family members in the study cohort and in an independent roughly 340-donor cohort.

In its sample, this clonotype was seen many times. It has no known antigen specificity. Base-call qualities are not available, and no considerably larger clone is one nucleotide away. Sequencing used an Illumina HiSeq 1500. The public reads were quality trimmed at Q25 with fastp and then assembled into clones with MiXCR by TCRdb, keeping productive beta chains. Every distinct CDR3 protein forms one entry, paired with its most common genes and DNA. The sample has 150,000 to 180,000 distinct CDR3 sequences on record, roughly a quarter of them singletons. The ten largest clones capture around 9.9% of the sample. CDR1 and CDR2 were assigned from the germline V gene as SGHTA and FQGNSA. Trimming takes 5 bases off V and 3 bases off J; junction bases not matched to a gene: 5. The CDR3 sequence holds 15 residues, the cysteine and phenylalanine included. This entry keeps only the CDR3 DNA: 45 bases, framed from base 1.

Sequencing was done on a sample of PBMCs. The chain uses TRBV7-2 and TRBJ1-4, with 8 junctional bases fitting TRBD1. The TCR sequence derives from a human donor in good health (CMV status not recorded). Some clones in this sample may be carry-over from other donors' samples. The sequenced DNA: TGTGCCAGCAGCACTGGACAGGGAGCTAATGAAAAACTGTTTTTT. Its protein reads: CASSTGQGANEKLFF.